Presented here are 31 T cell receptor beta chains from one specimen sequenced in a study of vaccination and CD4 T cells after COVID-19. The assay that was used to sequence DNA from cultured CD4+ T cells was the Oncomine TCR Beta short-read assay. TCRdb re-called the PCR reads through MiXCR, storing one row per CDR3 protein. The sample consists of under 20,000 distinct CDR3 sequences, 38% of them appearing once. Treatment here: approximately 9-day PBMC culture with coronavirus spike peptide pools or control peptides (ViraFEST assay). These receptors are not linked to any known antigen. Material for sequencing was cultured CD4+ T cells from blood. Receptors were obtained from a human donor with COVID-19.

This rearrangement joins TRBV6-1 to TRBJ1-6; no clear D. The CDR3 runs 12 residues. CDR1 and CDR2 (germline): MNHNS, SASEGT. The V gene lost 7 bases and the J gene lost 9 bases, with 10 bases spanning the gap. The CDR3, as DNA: TGTGCCAGCACGGGTATCGGTTCACCCCTCCACTTT. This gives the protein CASTGIGSPLHF.

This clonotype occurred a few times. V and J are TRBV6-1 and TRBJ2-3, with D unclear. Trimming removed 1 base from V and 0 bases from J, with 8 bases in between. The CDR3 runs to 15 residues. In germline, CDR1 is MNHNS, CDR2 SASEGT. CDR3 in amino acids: CASSEDGRSTDTQYF. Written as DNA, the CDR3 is TGTGCCAGCAGTGAAGACGGGCGGAGCACAGATACGCAGTATTTT.

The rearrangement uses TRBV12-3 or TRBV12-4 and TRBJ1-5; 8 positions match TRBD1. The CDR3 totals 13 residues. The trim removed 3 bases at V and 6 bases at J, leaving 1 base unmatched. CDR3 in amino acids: CASSFDRGQPQHF. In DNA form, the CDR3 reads TGTGCCAGCAGTTTCGACAGGGGTCAGCCCCAGCATTTT.

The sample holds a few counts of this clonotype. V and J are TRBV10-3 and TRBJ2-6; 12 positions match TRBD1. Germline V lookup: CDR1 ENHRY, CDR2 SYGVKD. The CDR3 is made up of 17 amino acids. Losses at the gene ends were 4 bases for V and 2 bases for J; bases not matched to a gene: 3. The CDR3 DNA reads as TGTGCCATCAGTGGGGGACAGGGGGCTGCTGGGGCCAACGTCCTGACTTTC. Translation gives CAISGGQGAAGANVLTF.

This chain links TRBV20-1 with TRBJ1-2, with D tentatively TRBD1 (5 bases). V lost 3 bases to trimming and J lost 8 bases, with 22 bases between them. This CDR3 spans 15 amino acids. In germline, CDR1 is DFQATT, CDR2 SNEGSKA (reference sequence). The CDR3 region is CSASLTVGGKSGYTF. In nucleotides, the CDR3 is TGCAGTGCTAGTTTGACCGTCGGGGGGAAAAGCGGCTACACCTTC.

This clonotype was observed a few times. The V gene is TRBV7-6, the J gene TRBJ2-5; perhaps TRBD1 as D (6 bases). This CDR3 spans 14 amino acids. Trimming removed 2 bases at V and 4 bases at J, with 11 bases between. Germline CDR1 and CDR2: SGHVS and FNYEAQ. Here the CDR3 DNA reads TGTGCCAGCAGCTTACTGGGGGCCAGAGAGACCCAGTACTTC. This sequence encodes CASSLLGARETQYF.

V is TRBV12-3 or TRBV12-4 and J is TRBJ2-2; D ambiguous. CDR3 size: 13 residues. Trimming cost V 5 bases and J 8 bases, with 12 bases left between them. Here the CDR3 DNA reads TGTGCCAGCAGTAACGACGGAGCAGGGGAGCTGTTTTTT. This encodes CASSNDGAGELFF.

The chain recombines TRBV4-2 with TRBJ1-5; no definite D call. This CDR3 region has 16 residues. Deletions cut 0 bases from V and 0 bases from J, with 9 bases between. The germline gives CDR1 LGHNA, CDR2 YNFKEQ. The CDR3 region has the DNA TGTGCCAGCAGCCAAGATGCGGTGAATAGCAATCAGCCCCAGCATTTT. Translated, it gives CASSQDAVNSNQPQHF.

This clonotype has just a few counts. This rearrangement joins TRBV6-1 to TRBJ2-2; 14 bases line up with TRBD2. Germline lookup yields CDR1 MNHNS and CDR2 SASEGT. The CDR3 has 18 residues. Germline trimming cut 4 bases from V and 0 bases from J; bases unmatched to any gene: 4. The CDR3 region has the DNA TGTGCCAGCAGTGCCCTGACTAGCGGGGGGGCGAACACCGGGGAGCTGTTTTTT. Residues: CASSALTSGGANTGELFF.

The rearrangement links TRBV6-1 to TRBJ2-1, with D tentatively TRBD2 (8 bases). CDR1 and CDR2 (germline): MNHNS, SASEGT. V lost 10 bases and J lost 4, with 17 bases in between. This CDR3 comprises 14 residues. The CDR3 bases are TGTGCCATCAGGGGGACTAGACTATACAATGAGCAGTTCTTC. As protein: CAIRGTRLYNEQFF.

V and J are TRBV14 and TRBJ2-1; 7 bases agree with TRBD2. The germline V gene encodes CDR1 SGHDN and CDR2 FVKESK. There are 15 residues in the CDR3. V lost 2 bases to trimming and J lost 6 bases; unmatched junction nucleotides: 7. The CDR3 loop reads CASSQKGLAANEQFF. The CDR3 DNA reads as TGTGCCAGCAGCCAAAAAGGGCTAGCGGCCAATGAGCAGTTCTTC.

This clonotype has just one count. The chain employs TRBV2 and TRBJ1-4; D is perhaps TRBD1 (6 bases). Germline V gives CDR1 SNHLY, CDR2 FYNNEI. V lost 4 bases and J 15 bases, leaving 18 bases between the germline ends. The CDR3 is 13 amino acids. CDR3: CASSGGGDNRVFF. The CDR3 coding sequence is TGTGCCAGCAGTGGAGGTGGGGACAATCGAGTGTTTTTT.

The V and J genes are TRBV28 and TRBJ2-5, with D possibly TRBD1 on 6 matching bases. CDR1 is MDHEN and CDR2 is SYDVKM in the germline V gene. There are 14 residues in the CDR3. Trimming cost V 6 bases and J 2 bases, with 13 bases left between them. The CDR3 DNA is TGTGCCAGCAGCCAGTTCAGGGGACAAGAGACCCAGTACTTC. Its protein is CASSQFRGQETQYF.

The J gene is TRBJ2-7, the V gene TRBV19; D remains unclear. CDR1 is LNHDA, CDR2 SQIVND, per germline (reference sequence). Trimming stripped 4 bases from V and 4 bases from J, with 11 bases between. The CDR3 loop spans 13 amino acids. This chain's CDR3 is CASSTAASYEQYF. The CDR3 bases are TGTGCCAGTAGTACCGCGGCGTCTTACGAGCAGTACTTC.

The CDR3 region has the DNA TGTGCCAGCAGCCCCAGCGGGGGAAAGACCCAGTACTTC. It specifies CASSPSGGKTQYF. The rearrangement joins TRBV12-3 or TRBV12-4 to TRBJ2-5; 8 bases are shared with TRBD2. CDR3 length: 13 residues. The V gene end was trimmed by 6 bases and the J gene end by 6 bases; junction bases not matched to a gene: 6.

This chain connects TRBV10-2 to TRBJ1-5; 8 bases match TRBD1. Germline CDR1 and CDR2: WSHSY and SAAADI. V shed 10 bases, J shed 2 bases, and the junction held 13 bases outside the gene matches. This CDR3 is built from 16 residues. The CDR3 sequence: CATQNTRGPGNQPQHF. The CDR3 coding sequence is TGCGCCACCCAGAATACCAGGGGGCCGGGCAATCAGCCCCAGCATTTT.

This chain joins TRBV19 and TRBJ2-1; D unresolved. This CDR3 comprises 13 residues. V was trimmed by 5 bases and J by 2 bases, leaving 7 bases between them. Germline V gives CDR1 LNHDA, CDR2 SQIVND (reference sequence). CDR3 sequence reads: CASSPLAYNEQFF. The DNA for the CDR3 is TGTGCCAGTAGTCCCCTAGCCTACAATGAGCAGTTCTTC.

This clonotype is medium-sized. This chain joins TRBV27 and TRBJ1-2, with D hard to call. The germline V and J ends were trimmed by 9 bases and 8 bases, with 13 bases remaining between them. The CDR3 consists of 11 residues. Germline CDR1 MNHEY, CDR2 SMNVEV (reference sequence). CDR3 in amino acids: CASIPGGGYTF. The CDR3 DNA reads TGTGCCAGTATCCCGGGAGGCGGCTACACCTTC.

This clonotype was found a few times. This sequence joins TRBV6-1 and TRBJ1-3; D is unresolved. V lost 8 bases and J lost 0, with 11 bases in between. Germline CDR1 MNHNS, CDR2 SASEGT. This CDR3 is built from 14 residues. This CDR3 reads CASGVGISGNTIYF. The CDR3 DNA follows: TGTGCCAGCGGAGTCGGGATCTCTGGAAACACCATATATTTT.

DNA for the CDR3: TGTGCCAGCAGCCAAGAGACCTCAGTTCTGGGCGAGCAGTACTTC. Amino acids: CASSQETSVLGEQYF. The chain carries TRBV4-2 and TRBJ2-7; D gene ambiguous. CDR1 and CDR2 from the germline V gene are LGHNA and YNFKEQ. This CDR3 is built from 15 residues. V was clipped by 0 bases and J by 6 bases, with 15 bases between them.

CDR3 amino acids: CASSPVGQGGSYEQYF. Here the CDR3 DNA reads TGTGCCAGCAGCCCTGTGGGACAGGGGGGCTCCTACGAGCAGTACTTC. This sequence joins TRBV6-1 and TRBJ2-7; 11 bases match TRBD1. The CDR3 loop spans 16 amino acids. With V trimmed by 6 bases and J by 0 bases, 7 bases remained unmatched. Germline CDR1 and CDR2: MNHNS and SASEGT.

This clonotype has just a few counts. The DNA of the CDR3 is TGTGCCTGGAGTGGGACATCCTATGGCTACACCTTC. It translates to CAWSGTSYGYTF. V is TRBV30 and J is TRBJ1-2, with D tentatively TRBD1 (5 bases). CDR3 length: 12 amino acids. V shed 1 base and J shed 4 bases, with 7 bases lying between them. The V gene's germline CDR1 is GTSNPN and CDR2 SVGIG (reference sequence).

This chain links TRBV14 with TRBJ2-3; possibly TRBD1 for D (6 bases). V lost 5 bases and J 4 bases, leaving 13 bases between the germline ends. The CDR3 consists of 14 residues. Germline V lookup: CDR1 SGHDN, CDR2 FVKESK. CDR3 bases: TGTGCCAGCAGCAAAGTACAGGGCGCAGATACGCAGTATTTT. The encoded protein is CASSKVQGADTQYF.

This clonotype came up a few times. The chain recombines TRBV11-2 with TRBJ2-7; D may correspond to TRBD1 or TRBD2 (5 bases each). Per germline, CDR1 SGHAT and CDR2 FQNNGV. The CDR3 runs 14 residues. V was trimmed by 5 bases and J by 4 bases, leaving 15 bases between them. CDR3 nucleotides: TGTGCCAGCAGCGACGAACGTGGGGGTTACGAGCAGTACTTC. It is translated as CASSDERGGYEQYF.

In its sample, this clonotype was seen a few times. CDR3 bases: TGTGCCAGCAGCCTCGGGAGGCAAGGGTATGGCTACACCTTC. Protein: CASSLGRQGYGYTF. The chain recombines TRBV6-1 with TRBJ1-2; D unclear. This CDR3 spans 14 amino acids. V was trimmed by 6 bases and J by 5 bases, leaving 16 bases between them. Germline V CDR1 and CDR2: MNHNS, SASEGT.

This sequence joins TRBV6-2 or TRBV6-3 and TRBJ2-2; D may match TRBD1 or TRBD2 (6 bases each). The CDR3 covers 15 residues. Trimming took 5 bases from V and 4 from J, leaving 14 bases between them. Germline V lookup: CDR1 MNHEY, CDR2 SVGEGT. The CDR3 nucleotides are TGTGCCAGCAGTGCTAGCAGGGGAGGCACCGGGGAGCTGTTTTTT. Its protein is CASSASRGGTGELFF.

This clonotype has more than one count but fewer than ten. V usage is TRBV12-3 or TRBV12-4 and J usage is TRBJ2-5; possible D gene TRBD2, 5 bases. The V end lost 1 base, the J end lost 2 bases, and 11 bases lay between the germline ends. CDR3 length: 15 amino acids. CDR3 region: CASSLGRGFQETQYF. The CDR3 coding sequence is TGTGCCAGCAGTTTAGGACGCGGGTTTCAAGAGACCCAGTACTTC.

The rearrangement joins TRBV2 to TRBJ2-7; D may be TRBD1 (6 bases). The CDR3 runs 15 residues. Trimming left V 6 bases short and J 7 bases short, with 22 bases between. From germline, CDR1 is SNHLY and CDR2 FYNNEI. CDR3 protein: CASRVRGRPSVEQYF. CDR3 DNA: TGTGCCAGCAGGGTCAGGGGCCGACCTTCTGTAGAGCAGTACTTC.

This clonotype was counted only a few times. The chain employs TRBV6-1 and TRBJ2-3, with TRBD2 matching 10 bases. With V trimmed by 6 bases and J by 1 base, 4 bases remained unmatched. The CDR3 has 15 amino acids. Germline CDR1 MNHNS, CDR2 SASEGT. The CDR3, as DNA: TGTGCCAGCAGGGGGACTAGCGAACGCACAGATACGCAGTATTTT. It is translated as CASRGTSERTDTQYF.

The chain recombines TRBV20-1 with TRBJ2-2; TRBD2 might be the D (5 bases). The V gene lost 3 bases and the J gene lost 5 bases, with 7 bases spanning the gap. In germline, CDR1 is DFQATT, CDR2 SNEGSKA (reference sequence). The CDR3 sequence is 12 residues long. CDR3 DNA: TGCAGTGCTAGCTGGAGGACCGGGGAGCTGTTTTTT. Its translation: CSASWRTGELFF.

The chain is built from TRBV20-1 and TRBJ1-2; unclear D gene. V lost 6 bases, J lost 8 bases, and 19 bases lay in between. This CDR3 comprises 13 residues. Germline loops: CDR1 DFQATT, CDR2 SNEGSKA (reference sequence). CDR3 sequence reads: CSARSSSVDGYTF. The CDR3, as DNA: TGCAGTGCCAGAAGCTCGTCGGTGGACGGCTACACCTTC.